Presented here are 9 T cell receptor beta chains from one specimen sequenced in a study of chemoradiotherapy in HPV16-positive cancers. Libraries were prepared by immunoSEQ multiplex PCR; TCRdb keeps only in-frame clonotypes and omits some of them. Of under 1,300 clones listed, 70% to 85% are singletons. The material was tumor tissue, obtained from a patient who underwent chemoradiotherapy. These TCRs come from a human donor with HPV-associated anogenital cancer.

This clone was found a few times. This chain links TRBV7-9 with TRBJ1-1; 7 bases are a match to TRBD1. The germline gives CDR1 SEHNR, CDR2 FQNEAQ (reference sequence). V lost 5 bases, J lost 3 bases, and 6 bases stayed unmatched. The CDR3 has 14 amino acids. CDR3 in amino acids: CASSLQGRDTEAFF. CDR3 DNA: TGTGCCAGCAGCCTACAGGGGCGGGACACTGAAGCTTTCTTT.

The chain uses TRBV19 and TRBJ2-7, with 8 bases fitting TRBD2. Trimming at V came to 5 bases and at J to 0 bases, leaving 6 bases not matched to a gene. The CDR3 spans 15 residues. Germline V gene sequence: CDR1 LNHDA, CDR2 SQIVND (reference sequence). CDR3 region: CASSFSGESSYEQYF. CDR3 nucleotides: TGTGCCAGTAGTTTTAGCGGGGAGAGCTCCTACGAGCAGTACTTC.

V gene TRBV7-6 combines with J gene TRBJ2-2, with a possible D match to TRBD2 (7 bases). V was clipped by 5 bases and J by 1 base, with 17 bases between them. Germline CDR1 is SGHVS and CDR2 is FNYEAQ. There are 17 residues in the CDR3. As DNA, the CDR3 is TGTGCCAGCAGCGGAGGGGGGGGAAGGCTGAACACCGGGGAGCTGTTTTTT. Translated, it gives CASSGGGGRLNTGELFF.

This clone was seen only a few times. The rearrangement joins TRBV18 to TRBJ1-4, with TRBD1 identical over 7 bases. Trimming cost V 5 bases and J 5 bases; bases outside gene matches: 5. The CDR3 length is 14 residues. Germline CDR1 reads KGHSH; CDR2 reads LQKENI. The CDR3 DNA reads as TGTGCCAGCTCATCCGGGACAGCCAATGAAAAACTGTTTTTT. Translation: CASSSGTANEKLFF.

The CDR3 region has the DNA TGTGCCTGGAGTGTATCGGGGGCAGGGGAGACCCAGTACTTC. It translates to CAWSVSGAGETQYF. The J gene is TRBJ2-5, the V gene TRBV30; D assignment may be TRBD1 or TRBD2 (6 bases each). CDR3 length equals 14 residues. The V gene lost 0 bases and the J gene lost 5 bases, with 13 bases spanning the gap. Per germline, CDR1 GTSNPN and CDR2 SVGIG (reference sequence).

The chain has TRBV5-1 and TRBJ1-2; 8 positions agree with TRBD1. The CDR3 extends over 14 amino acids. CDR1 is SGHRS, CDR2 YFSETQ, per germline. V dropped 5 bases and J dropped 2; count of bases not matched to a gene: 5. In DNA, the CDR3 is TGCGCCAGCAGGGAGGGACAGGCCAACTATGGCTACACCTTC. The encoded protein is CASREGQANYGYTF.

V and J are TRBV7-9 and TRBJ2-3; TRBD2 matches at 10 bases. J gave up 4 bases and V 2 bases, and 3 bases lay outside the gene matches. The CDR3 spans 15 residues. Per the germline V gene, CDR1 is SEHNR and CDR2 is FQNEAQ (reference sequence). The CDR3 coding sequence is TGTGCCAGCAGCTTAACAGCGGGAGGGCCAGATACGCAGTATTTT. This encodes CASSLTAGGPDTQYF. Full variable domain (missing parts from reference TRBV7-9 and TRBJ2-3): DTGVSQNPRHKITKRGQNVTFRCDPISEHNRLYWYRQTLGQGPEFLTYFQNEAQLEKSRLLSDRFSAERPKGSFSTLEIQRTEQGDSAMYLCASSLTAGGPDTQYFGPGTRLTVL.

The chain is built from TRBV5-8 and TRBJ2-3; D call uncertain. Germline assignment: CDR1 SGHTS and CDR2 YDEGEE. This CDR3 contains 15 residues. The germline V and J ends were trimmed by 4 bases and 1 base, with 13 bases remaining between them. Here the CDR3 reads CASSPKGSGTDTQYF. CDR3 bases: TGTGCCAGCAGCCCAAAAGGGTCGGGCACAGATACGCAGTATTTT.

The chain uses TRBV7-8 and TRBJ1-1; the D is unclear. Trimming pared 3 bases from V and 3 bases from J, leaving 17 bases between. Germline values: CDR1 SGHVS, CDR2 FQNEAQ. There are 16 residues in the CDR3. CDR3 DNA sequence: TGTGCCAGCAGCTTGGAGGGTTTGGCGGCTTACACTGAAGCTTTCTTT. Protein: CASSLEGLAAYTEAFF.